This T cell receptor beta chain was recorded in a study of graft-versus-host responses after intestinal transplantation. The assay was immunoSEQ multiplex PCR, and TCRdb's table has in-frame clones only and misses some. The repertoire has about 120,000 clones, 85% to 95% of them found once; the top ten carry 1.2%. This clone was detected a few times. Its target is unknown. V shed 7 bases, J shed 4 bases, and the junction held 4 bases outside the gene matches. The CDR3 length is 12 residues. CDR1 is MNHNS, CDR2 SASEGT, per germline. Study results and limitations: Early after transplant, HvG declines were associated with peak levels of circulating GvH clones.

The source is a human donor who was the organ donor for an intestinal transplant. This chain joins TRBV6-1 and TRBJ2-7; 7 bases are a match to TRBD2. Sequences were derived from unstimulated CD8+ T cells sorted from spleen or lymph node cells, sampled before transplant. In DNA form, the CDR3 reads TGTGCCAGCACATCTAGCGGATACGAGCAGTACTTC. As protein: CASTSSGYEQYF.